This T cell receptor beta chain was found in a study of blood T cells in healthy people across ages. This clonotype was observed a handful of times. Its antigen remains unidentified. Primers used in a second PCR of about 6 to 11 cycles were a sample-barcoded 5' primer and a J-beta primer mix. Tags on each cDNA molecule came from a template-switch adaptor with 12 random nucleotides. A single record per CDR3 protein comes from TCRdb applying MiXCR to the 5' RACE reads. The sample has approximately 1,000,000 distinct CDR3 sequences, under 40% seen once. V lost 2 bases to trimming and J lost 1 base, with 4 bases between them. The CDR3 spans 12 residues. Germline CDR1 and CDR2: GTSNPN and SVGIG (reference sequence). Study-level results: Naive T cell percentage strongly correlated with TCR beta diversity. Estimates of total diversity, which came from one million sequenced T cells, were considered to be underestimates.

Sequencing was performed on blood. The chain is built from TRBV30 and TRBJ2-3; D ambiguous. The receptor's source is a man between 18 and 29 years old in good health. DNA for the CDR3: TGTGCCTGGAGTTCCCGCACAGATACGCAGTATTTT. It translates to CAWSSRTDTQYF.